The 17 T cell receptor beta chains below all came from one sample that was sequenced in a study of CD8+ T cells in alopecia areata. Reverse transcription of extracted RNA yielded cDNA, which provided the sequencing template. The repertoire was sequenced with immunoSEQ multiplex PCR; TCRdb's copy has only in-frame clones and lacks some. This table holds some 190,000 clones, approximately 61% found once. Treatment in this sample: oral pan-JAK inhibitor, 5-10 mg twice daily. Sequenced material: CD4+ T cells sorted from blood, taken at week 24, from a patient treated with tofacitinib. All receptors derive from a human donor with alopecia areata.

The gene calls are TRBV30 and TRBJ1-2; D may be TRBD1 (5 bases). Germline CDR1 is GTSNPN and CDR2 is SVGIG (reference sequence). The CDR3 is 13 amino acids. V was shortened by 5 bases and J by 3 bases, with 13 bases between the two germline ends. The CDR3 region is CAWAAGNYYGYTF. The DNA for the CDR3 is TGTGCCTGGGCGGCAGGGAACTACTATGGCTACACCTTC.

The CDR3 reads CASSLSDLDEQYF. CDR3 in DNA: TGTGCCAGCAGTTTATCAGACTTGGACGAGCAGTACTTC. The chain links TRBV28 to TRBJ2-7; no reliable D call. The germline V gene has CDR1 MDHEN and CDR2 SYDVKM. The CDR3 is made up of 13 amino acids. Trimming removed 1 base at V and 5 bases at J, with 9 bases between.

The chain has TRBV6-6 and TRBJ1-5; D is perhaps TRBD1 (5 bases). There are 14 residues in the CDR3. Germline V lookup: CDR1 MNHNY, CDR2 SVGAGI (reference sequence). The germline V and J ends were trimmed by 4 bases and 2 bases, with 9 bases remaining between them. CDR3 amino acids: CASSSGQGNQPQHF. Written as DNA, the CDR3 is TGTGCCAGCAGTTCGGGGCAGGGCAATCAGCCCCAGCATTTT.

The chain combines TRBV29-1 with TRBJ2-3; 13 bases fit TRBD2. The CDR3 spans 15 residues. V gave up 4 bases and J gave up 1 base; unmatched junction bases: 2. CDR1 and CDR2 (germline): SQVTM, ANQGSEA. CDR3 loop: CSVVLAGGRTDTQYF. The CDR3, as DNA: TGCAGCGTTGTACTAGCGGGGGGGCGCACAGATACGCAGTATTTT.

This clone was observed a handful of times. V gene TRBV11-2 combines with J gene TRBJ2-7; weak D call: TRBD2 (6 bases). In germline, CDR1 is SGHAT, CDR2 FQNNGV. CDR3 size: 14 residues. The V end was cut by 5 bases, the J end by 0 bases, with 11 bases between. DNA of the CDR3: TGTGCCAGCAGCCCTCCGACTAGCTCCTACGAGCAGTACTTC. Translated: CASSPPTSSYEQYF.

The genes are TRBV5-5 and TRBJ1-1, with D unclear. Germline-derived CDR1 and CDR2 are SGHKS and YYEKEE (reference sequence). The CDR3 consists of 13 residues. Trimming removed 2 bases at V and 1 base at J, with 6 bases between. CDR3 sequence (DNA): TGTGCCAGCAGCTTTAACGGGAACACTGAAGCTTTCTTT. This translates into CASSFNGNTEAFF.

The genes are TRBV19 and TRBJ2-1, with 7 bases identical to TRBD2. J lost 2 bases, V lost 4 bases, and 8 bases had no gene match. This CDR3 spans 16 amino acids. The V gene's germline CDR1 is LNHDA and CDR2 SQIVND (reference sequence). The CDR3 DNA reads TGTGCCAGTAGTAGCGACCTTGGGACTACCTACAATGAGCAGTTCTTC. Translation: CASSSDLGTTYNEQFF.

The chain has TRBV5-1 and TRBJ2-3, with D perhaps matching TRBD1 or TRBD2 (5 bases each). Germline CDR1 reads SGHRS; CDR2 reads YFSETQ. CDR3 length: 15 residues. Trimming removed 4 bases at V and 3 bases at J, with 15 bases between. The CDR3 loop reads CASSINVGVTDTQYF. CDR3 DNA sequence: TGCGCCAGCAGCATTAATGTGGGGGTAACAGATACGCAGTATTTT. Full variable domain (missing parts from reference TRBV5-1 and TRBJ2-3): KAGVTQTPRYLIKTRGQQVTLSCSPISGHRSVSWYQQTPGQGLQFLFEYFSETQRNKGNFPGRFSGRQFSNSRSEMNVSTLELGDSALYLCASSINVGVTDTQYFGPGTRLTVL.

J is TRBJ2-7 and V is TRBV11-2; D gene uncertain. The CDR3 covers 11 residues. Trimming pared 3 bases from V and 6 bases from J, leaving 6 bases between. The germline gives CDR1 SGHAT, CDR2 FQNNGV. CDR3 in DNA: TGTGCCAGCAGCTTGAAGGGCGAGCAGTACTTC. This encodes CASSLKGEQYF.

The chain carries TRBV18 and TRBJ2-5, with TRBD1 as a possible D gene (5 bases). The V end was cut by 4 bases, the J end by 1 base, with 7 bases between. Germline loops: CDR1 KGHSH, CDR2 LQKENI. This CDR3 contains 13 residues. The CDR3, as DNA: TGTGCCAGCTCACACGACAGCCAAGAGACCCAGTACTTC. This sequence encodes CASSHDSQETQYF.

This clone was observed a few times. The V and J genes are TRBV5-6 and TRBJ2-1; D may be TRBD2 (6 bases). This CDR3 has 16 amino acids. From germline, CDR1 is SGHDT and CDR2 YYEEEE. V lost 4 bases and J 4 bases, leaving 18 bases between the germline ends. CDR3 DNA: TGTGCCAGCAGCGTGGCGGCGGGGATGTTATACAATGAGCAGTTCTTC. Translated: CASSVAAGMLYNEQFF.

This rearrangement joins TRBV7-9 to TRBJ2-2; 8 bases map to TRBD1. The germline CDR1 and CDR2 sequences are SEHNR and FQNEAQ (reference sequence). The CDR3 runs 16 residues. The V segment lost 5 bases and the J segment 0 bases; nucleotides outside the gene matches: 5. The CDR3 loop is CASSETGVSNTGELFF. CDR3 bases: TGTGCCAGCAGCGAGACAGGGGTATCGAACACCGGGGAGCTGTTTTTT.

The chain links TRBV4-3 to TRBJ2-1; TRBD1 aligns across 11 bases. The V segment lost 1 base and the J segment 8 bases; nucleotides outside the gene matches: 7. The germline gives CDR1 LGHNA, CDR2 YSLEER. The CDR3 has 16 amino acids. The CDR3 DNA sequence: TGCGCCAGCAGCCAAGCAGGGACAGGGGGGCGGGATGAGCAGTTCTTC. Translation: CASSQAGTGGRDEQFF.

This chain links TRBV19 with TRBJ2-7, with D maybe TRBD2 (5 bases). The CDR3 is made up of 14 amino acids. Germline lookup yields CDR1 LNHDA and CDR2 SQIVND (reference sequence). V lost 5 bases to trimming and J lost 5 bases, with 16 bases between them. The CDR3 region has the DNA TGTGCCAGTAGTGTGGACTGGAGCGCCAACGAGCAGTACTTC. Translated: CASSVDWSANEQYF. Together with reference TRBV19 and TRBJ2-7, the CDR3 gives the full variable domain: DGGITQSPKYLFRKEGQNVTLSCEQNLNHDAMYWYRQDPGQGLRLIYYSQIVNDFQKGDIAEGYSVSREKKESFPLTVTSAQKNPTAFYLCASSVDWSANEQYFGPGTRLTVT.

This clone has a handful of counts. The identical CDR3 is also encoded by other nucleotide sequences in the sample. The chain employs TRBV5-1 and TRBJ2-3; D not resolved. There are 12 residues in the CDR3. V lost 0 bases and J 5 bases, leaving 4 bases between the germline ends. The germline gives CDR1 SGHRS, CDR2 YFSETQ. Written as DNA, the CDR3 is TGCGCCAGCAGCTTGGGGGGAGATACGCAGTATTTT. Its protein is CASSLGGDTQYF.

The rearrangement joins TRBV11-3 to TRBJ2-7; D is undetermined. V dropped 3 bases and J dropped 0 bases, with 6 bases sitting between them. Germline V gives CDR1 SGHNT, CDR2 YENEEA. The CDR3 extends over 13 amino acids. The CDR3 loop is CASSLPSSYEQYF. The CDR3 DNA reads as TGTGCCAGCAGCTTGCCTAGCTCCTACGAGCAGTACTTC.

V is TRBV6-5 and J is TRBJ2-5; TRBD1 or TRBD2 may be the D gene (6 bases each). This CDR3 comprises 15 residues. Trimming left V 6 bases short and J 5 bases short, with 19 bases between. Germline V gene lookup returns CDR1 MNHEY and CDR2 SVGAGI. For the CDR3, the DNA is TGTGCCAGCAGAAACCGTGGGGGGCGCCACGAGACCCAGTACTTC. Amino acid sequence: CASRNRGGRHETQYF.